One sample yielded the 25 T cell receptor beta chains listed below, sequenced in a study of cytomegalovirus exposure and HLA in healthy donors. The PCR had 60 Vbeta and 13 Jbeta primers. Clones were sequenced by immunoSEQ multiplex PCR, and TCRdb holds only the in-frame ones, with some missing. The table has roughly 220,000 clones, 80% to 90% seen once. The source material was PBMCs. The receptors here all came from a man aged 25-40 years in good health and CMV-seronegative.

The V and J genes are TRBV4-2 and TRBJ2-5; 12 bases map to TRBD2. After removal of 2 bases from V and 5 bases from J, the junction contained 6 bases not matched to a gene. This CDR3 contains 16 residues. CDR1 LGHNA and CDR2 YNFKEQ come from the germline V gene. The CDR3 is CASSQSSGGALETQYF. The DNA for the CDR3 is TGTGCCAGCAGCCAATCTAGCGGGGGGGCCCTGGAGACCCAGTACTTC.

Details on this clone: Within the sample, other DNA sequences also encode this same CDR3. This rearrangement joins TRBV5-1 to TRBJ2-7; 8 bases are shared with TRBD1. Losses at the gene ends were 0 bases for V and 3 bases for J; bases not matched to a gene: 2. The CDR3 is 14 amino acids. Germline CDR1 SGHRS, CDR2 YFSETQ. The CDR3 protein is CASSLAGQGYEQYF. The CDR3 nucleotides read TGCGCCAGCAGCTTGGCCGGACAGGGCTACGAGCAGTACTTC. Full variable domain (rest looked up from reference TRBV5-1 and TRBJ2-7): KAGVTQTPRYLIKTRGQQVTLSCSPISGHRSVSWYQQTPGQGLQFLFEYFSETQRNKGNFPGRFSGRQFSNSRSEMNVSTLELGDSALYLCASSLAGQGYEQYFGPGTRLTVT.

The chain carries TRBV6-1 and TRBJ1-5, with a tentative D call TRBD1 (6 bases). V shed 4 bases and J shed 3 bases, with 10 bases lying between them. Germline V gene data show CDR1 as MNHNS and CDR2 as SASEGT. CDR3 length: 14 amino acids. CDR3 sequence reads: CASSAPGVNQPQHF. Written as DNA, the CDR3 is TGTGCCAGCAGTGCCCCAGGGGTCAATCAGCCCCAGCATTTT.

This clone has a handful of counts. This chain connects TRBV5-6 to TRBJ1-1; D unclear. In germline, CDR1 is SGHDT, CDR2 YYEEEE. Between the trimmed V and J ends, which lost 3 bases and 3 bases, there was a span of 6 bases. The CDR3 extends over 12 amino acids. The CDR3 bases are TGTGCCAGCAGCTCGAGGGACACTGAAGCTTTCTTT. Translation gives CASSSRDTEAFF.

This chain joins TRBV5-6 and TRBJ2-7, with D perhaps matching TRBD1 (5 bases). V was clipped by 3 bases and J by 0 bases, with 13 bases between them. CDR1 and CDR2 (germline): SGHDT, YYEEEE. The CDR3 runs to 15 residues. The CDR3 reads CASSSTQGYSYEQYF. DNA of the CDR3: TGTGCCAGCAGCTCAACGCAGGGCTACTCCTACGAGCAGTACTTC.

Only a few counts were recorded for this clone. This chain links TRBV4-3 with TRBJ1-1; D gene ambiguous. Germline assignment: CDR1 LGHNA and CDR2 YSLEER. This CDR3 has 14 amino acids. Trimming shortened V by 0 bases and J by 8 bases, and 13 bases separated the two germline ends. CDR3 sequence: CASSQDPAGAEAFF. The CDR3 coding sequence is TGCGCCAGCAGCCAAGATCCCGCGGGCGCCGAAGCTTTCTTT.

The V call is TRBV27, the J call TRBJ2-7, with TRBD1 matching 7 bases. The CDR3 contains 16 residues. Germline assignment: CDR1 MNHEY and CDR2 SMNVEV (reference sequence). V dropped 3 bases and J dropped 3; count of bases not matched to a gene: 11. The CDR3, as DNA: TGTGCCAGCAGTTTTTTCCGGGACAGATCCGTCTACGAGCAGTACTTC. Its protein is CASSFFRDRSVYEQYF.

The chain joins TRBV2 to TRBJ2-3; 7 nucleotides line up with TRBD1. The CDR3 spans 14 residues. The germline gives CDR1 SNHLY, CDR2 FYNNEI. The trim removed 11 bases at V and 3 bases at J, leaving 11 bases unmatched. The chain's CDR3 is CACNDRVETDTQYF. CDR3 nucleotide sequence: TGTGCCTGCAACGACAGGGTTGAGACAGATACGCAGTATTTT. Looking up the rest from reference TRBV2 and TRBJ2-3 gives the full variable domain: EPEVTQTPSHQVTQMGQEVILRCVPISNHLYFYWYRQILGQKVEFLVSFYNNEISEKSEIFDDQFSVERPDGSNFTLKIRSTKLEDSAMYFCACNDRVETDTQYFGPGTRLTVL.

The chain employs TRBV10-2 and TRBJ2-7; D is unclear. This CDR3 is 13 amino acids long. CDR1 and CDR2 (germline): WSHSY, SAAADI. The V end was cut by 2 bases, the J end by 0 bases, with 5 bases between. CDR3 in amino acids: CASSEVISYEQYF. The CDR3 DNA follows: TGCGCCAGCAGTGAGGTCATCTCCTACGAGCAGTACTTC.

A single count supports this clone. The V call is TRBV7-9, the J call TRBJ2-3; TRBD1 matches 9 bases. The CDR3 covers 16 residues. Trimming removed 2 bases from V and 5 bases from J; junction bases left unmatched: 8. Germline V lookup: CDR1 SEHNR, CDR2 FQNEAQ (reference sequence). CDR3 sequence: CASSLRATGGRDTQYF. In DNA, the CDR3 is TGTGCCAGCAGCTTACGGGCGACAGGGGGGCGAGATACGCAGTATTTT.

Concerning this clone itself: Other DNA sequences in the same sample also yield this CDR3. The CDR3 reads CASSLGGEETQYF. The CDR3 DNA reads TGCGCCAGCAGCTTGGGGGGGGAAGAGACCCAGTACTTC. This chain links TRBV5-1 with TRBJ2-5, with TRBD2 as a possible D gene (6 bases). The V gene's germline CDR1 is SGHRS and CDR2 YFSETQ. The CDR3 consists of 13 residues. With 0 bases removed from V and 3 bases from J, the gap between germline ends came to 6 bases.

The CDR3 loop is CASSSRVSSYEQYF. DNA for the CDR3: TGTGCCAGCAGTTCGAGGGTTAGCTCCTACGAGCAGTACTTC. This chain connects TRBV6-6 to TRBJ2-7; maybe TRBD2 (5 bases). The length of the CDR3 is 14 residues. The germline V gene has CDR1 MNHNY and CDR2 SVGAGI (reference sequence). Trimming stripped 4 bases from V and 0 bases from J, with 10 bases between.

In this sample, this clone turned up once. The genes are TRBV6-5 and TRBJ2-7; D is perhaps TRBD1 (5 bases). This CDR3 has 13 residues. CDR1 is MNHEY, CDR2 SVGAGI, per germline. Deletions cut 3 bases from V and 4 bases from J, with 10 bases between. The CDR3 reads CASSYTGMYEQYF. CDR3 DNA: TGTGCCAGCAGTTATACAGGAATGTACGAGCAGTACTTC.

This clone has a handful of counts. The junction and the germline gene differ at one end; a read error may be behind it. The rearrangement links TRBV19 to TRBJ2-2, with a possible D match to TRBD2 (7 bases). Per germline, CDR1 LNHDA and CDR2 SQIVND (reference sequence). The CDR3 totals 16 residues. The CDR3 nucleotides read TGCGCCTGCACCTTCGGGGGGCTAATGAACACCGGGGAGCTGTTTTTT. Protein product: CACTFGGLMNTGELFF.

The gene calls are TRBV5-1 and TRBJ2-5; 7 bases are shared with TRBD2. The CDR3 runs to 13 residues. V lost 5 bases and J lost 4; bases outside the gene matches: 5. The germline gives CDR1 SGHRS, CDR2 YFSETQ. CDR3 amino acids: CASSGGGSETQYF. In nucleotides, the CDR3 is TGCGCCAGCAGTGGGGGGGGTTCAGAGACCCAGTACTTC.

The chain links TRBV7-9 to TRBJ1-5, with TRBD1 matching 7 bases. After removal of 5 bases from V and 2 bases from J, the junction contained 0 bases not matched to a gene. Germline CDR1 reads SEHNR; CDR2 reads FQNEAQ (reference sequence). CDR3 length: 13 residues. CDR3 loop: CASSGTGNQPQHF. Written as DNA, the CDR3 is TGTGCCAGCAGCGGGACAGGCAATCAGCCCCAGCATTTT.

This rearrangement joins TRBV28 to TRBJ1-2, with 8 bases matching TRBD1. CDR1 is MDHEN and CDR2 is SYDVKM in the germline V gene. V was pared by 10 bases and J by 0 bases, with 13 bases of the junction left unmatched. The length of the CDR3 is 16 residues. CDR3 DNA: TGTGCCACCCCCACAGGGACAGGAGACCCTAACTATGGCTACACCTTC. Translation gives CATPTGTGDPNYGYTF.

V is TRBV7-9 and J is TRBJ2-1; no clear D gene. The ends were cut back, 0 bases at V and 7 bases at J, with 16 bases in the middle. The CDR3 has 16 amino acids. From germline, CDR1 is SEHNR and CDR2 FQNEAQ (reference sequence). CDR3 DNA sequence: TGTGCCAGCAGCTTAGCGTCTTTACTCCGATCAAATGAGCAGTTCTTC. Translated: CASSLASLLRSNEQFF.

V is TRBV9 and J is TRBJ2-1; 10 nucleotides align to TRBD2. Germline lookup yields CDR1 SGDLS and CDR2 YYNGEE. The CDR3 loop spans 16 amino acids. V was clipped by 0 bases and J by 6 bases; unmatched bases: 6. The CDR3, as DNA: TGTGCCAGCAGCGTAGCTCTAGCGGGGGACCTCAATGAGCAGTTCTTC. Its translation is CASSVALAGDLNEQFF. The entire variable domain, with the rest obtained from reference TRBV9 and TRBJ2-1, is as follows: DSGVTQTPKHLITATGQRVTLRCSPRSGDLSVYWYQQSLDQGLQFLIQYYNGEERAKGNILERFSAQQFPDLHSELNLSSLELGDSALYFCASSVALAGDLNEQFFGPGTRLTVL.

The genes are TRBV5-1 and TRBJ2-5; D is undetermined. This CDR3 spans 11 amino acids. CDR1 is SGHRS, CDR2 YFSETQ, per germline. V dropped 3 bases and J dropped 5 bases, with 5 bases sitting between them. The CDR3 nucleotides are TGCGCCAGCAGCTACTCGGAGACCCAGTACTTC. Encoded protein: CASSYSETQYF.

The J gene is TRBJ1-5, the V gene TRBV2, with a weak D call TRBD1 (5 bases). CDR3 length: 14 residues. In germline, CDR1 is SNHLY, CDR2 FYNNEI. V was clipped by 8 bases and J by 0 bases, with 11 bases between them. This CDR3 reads CASGAQYSNQPQHF. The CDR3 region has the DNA TGTGCCAGCGGGGCCCAATATAGCAATCAGCCCCAGCATTTT.

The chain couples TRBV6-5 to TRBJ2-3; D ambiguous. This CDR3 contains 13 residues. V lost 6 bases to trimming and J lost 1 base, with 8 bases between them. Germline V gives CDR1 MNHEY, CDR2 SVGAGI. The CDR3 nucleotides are TGTGCCAGCAGACAGTATGGCACAGATACGCAGTATTTT. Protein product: CASRQYGTDTQYF.

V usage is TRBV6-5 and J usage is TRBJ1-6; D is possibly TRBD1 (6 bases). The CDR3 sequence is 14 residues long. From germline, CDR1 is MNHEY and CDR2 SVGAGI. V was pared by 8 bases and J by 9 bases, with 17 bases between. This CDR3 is CASGAGAGGSPLHF. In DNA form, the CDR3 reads TGTGCCAGCGGGGCGGGGGCCGGCGGTTCACCCCTCCACTTT.

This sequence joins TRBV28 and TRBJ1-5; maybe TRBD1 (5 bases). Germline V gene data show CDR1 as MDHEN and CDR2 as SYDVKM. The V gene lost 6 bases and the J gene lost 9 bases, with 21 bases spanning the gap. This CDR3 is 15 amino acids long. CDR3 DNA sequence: TGTGCCAGCAGCCTTGGGGGGAGCTATAGTCGGCCCCAGCATTTT. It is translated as CASSLGGSYSRPQHF.

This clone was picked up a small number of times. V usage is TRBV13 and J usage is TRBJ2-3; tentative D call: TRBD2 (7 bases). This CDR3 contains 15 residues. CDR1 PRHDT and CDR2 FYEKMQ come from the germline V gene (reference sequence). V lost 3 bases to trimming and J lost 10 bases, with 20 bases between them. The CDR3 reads CASSFPGGPNSAQYF. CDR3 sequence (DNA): TGTGCCAGCAGCTTCCCCGGGGGGCCTAACTCAGCGCAGTATTTT.